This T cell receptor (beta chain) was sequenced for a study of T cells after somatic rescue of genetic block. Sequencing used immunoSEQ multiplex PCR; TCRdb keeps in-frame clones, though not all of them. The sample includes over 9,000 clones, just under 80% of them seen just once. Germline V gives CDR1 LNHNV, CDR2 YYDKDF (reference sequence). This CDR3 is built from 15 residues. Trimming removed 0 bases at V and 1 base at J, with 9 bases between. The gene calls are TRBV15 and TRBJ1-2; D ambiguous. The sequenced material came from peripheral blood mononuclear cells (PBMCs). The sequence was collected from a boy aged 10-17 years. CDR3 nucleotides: TGTGCCACCAGCAGAGAAAAGGGCCTTAACTATGGCTACACCTTC. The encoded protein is CATSREKGLNYGYTF.